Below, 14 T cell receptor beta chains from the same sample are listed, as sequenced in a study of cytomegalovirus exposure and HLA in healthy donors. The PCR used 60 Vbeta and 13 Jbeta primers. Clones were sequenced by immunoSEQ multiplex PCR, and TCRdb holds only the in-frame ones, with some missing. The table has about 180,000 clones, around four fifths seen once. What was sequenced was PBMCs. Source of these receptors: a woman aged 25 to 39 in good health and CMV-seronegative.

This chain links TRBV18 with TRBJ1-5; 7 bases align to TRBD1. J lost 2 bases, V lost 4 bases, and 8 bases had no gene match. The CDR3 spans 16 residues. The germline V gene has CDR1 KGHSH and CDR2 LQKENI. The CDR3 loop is CASSLGQSGGNQPQHF. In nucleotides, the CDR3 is TGTGCCAGCTCACTGGGACAGTCGGGAGGCAATCAGCCCCAGCATTTT.

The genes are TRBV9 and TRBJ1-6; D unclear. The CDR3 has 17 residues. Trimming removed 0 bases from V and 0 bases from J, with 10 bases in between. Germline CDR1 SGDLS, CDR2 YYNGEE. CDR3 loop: CASSVGSLSSYNSPLHF. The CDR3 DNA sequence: TGTGCCAGCAGCGTAGGCAGTCTCAGCTCCTATAATTCACCCCTCCACTTT. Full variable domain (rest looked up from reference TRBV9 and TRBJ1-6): DSGVTQTPKHLITATGQRVTLRCSPRSGDLSVYWYQQSLDQGLQFLIQYYNGEERAKGNILERFSAQQFPDLHSELNLSSLELGDSALYFCASSVGSLSSYNSPLHFGNGTRLTVT.

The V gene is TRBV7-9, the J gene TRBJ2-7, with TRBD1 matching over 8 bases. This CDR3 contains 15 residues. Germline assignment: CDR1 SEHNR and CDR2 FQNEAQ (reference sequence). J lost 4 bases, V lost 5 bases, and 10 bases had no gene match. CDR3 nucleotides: TGTGCCAGCAGCGAGGGGGCAGGGGGCAGGTACGAGCAGTACTTC. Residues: CASSEGAGGRYEQYF. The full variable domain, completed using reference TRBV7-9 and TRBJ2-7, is DTGVSQNPRHKITKRGQNVTFRCDPISEHNRLYWYRQTLGQGPEFLTYFQNEAQLEKSRLLSDRFSAERPKGSFSTLEIQRTEQGDSAMYLCASSEGAGGRYEQYFGPGTRLTVT.

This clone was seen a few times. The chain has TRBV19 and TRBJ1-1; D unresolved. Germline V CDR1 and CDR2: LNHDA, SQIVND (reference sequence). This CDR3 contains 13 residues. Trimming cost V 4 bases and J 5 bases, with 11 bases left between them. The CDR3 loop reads CASSRREGTEAFF. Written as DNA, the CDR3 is TGTGCCAGTAGTAGGAGGGAAGGAACTGAAGCTTTCTTT.

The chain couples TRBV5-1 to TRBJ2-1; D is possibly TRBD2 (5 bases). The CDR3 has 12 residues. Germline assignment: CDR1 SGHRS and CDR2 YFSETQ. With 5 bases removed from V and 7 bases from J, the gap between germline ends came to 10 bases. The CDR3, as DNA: TGCGCCAGCAGTGACGGGGTGAATGAGCAGTTCTTC. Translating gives CASSDGVNEQFF.

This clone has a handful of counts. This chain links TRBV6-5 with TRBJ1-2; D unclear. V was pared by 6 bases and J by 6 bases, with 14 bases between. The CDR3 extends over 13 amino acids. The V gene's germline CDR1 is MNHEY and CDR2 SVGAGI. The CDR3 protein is CASRRSLGNGYTF. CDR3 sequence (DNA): TGTGCCAGCAGGAGGTCGTTGGGTAATGGCTACACCTTC.

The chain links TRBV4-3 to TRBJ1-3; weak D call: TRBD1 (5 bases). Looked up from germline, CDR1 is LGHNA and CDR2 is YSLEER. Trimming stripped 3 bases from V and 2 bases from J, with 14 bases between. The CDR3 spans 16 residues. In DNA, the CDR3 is TGCGCCAGCAGCCAGGCCGGAGGGGTGCCTGGAAACACCATATATTTT. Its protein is CASSQAGGVPGNTIYF.

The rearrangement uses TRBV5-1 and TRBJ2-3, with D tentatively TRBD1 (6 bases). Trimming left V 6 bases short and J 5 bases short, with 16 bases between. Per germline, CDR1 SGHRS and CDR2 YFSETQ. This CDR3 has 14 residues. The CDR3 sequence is CASIQTPGVDTQYF. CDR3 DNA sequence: TGCGCCAGCATTCAAACTCCAGGGGTAGATACGCAGTATTTT. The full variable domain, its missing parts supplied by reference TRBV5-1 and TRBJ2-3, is KAGVTQTPRYLIKTRGQQVTLSCSPISGHRSVSWYQQTPGQGLQFLFEYFSETQRNKGNFPGRFSGRQFSNSRSEMNVSTLELGDSALYLCASIQTPGVDTQYFGPGTRLTVL.

DNA of the CDR3: TGTGCCAGCAGCGTAGCGGACAGGGGTTTACAAGAGACCCAGTACTTC. Its protein product is CASSVADRGLQETQYF. J is TRBJ2-5 and V is TRBV9; 9 bases line up with TRBD1. Germline assignment: CDR1 SGDLS and CDR2 YYNGEE. The CDR3 totals 16 residues. Losses at the gene ends were 0 bases for V and 2 bases for J; bases not matched to a gene: 5.

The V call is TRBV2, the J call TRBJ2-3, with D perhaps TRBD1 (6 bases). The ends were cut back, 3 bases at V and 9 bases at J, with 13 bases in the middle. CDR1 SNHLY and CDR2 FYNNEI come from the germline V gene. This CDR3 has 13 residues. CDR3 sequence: CASSDQTGETQYF. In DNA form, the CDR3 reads TGTGCCAGCAGTGACCAGACAGGAGAAACGCAGTATTTT. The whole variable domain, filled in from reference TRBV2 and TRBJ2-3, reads EPEVTQTPSHQVTQMGQEVILRCVPISNHLYFYWYRQILGQKVEFLVSFYNNEISEKSEIFDDQFSVERPDGSNFTLKIRSTKLEDSAMYFCASSDQTGETQYFGPGTRLTVL.

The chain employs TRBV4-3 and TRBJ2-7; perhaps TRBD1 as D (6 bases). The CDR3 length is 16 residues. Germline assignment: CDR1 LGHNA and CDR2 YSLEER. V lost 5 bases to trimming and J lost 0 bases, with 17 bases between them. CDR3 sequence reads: CASSTRGRDPSYEQYF. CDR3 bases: TGCGCCAGCAGCACCAGGGGTAGGGACCCCTCCTACGAGCAGTACTTC.

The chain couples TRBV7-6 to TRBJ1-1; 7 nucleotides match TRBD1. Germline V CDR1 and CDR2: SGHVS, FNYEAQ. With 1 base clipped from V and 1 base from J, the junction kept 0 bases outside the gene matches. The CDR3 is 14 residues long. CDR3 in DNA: TGTGCCAGCAGCTTAGGGACAGGGAACACTGAAGCTTTCTTT. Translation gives CASSLGTGNTEAFF.

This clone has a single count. This chain's CDR3 is CASSVGWSGVSGELFF. The CDR3 nucleotides are TGTGCCAGCAGCGTAGGTTGGTCGGGGGTCTCCGGGGAGCTGTTTTTT. J is TRBJ2-2 and V is TRBV9; weak D call: TRBD2 (6 bases). The CDR3 sequence is 16 residues long. CDR1 and CDR2 (germline): SGDLS, YYNGEE. V was trimmed by 0 bases and J by 6 bases, leaving 15 bases between them.

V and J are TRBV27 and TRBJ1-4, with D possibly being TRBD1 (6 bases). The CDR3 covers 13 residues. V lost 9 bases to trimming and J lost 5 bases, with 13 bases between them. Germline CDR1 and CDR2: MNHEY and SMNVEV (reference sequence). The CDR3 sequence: CASTRTVNEKLFF. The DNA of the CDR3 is TGTGCCAGTACCCGGACAGTCAATGAAAAACTGTTTTTT. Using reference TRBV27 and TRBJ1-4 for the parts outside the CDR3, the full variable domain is EAQVTQNPRYLITVTGKKLTVTCSQNMNHEYMSWYRQDPGLGLRQIYYSMNVEVTDKGDVPEGYKVSRKEKRNFPLILESPSPNQTSLYFCASTRTVNEKLFFGSGTQLSVL.